What follows describes a single TCR beta chain. Its antigen is as yet unknown. This sample is part of a study of T cell responses to AZD1222 COVID-19 vaccine. Study-wide results and limits: Baseline seropositives among AZD1222 recipients totaled only 5 to 7. There were mostly white British donors and more females than males, and clonal diversity was possibly underestimated. Once two AZD1222 doses were given, Spike-specific TCR breadth and depth went up.

Data came from immunoSEQ multiplex PCR; TCRdb stores just in-frame clones and leaves some out. In the table there are more than 95,000 clones, less than 95% of which are singletons. Here the sequenced sample was peripheral blood, taken on day 0 of AZD1222 vaccination. The origin of this receptor is an adult in good health.

The CDR3: CARSRYRGGDEQYF. DNA of the CDR3: TGTGCCAGAAGCCGATATCGGGGAGGTGACGAGCAGTACTTC. This chain uses TRBV7-5 with TRBJ2-7; the table gives TRBD2 as D, unverified against the DNA. TRBV7-5 is annotated as a pseudogene. This CDR3 has 14 residues.